A selection of T cell receptor beta chains follows, all from one sample in a study of OX40 agonist ivuxolimab in advanced cancers. Clones were read by immunoSEQ multiplex PCR, and TCRdb kept only the in-frame ones, dropping some. Here the sample spans about 32,000 clones, around 84% being singletons. Source: CD4+ or CD8+ T cells sorted from blood, taken in a trial of the OX40 agonist ivuxolimab. The receptors derive from an adult with an advanced solid tumor such as melanoma, head and neck, liver or kidney cancer. Both conserved end residues are part of each CDR3. Fields, in order: J gene, D gene, V gene, clone size, CDR3 length, CDR3 protein, CDR3 DNA. A D gene is named only where the DNA matches it firmly. Size is omitted from some rows. Given values are once, few, many or a class for expanded clones.

J gene: TRBJ1-4; D gene: TRBD1; V gene: TRBV7-9; clone size: .; CDR3 length: 15; CDR3 protein: CASSPGQAVNEKLFF; CDR3 DNA: TGTGCCAGCAGCCCAGGACAGGCCGTGAATGAAAAACTGTTTTTT
J gene: TRBJ2-4; D gene: TRBD1; V gene: TRBV5-1; clone size: few; CDR3 length: 15; CDR3 protein: CASSLEDRVFSIQYF; CDR3 DNA: TGCGCCAGCAGCTTGGAGGACAGGGTCTTTAGCATTCAGTACTTC
J gene: TRBJ2-3; D gene: .; V gene: TRBV4-1; clone size: .; CDR3 length: 13; CDR3 protein: CASSEVYTDTQYF; CDR3 DNA: TGCGCCAGCAGCGAAGTATACACAGATACGCAGTATTTT
J gene: TRBJ2-3; D gene: TRBD2; V gene: TRBV14; clone size: few; CDR3 length: 17; CDR3 protein: CASSPETSGGPTDTQYF; CDR3 DNA: TGTGCCAGCAGCCCCGAGACTAGCGGGGGCCCCACAGATACGCAGTATTTT
J gene: TRBJ1-2; D gene: .; V gene: TRBV16; clone size: .; CDR3 length: 16; CDR3 protein: CASSLGSAGPNYGYTF; CDR3 DNA: TGTGCCAGCAGCCTCGGGAGTGCGGGTCCCAACTATGGCTACACCTTC
J gene: TRBJ2-5; D gene: TRBD2; V gene: TRBV7-3; clone size: .; CDR3 length: 16; CDR3 protein: CASSPQPAGGPETQYF; CDR3 DNA: TGTGCCAGCAGCCCCCAGCCAGCGGGGGGACCAGAGACCCAGTACTTC
J gene: TRBJ2-1; D gene: TRBD2; V gene: TRBV5-1; clone size: .; CDR3 length: 18; CDR3 protein: CASSHFGLAGGDYNEQFF; CDR3 DNA: TGCGCCAGCAGTCATTTTGGGCTAGCGGGGGGCGACTACAATGAGCAGTTCTTC
J gene: TRBJ1-1; D gene: TRBD1; V gene: TRBV6-5; clone size: .; CDR3 length: 14; CDR3 protein: CASSGDRAHTEAFF; CDR3 DNA: TGTGCCAGCAGTGGGGACAGGGCGCACACTGAAGCTTTCTTT
J gene: TRBJ2-6; D gene: .; V gene: TRBV30; clone size: .; CDR3 length: 14; CDR3 protein: CAWSYGSGANVLTF; CDR3 DNA: TGTGCCTGGAGTTATGGCTCTGGGGCCAACGTCCTGACTTTC
J gene: TRBJ1-1; D gene: .; V gene: TRBV5-1; clone size: few; CDR3 length: 11; CDR3 protein: CASSSGVEAFF; CDR3 DNA: TGCGCCAGCAGCTCCGGGGTTGAAGCTTTCTTT
J gene: TRBJ1-2; D gene: .; V gene: TRBV5-1; clone size: .; CDR3 length: 12; CDR3 protein: CASSLEDYGYTF; CDR3 DNA: TGCGCCAGCAGCTTGGAAGACTATGGCTACACCTTC
J gene: TRBJ1-3; D gene: TRBD1; V gene: TRBV7-8; clone size: .; CDR3 length: 15; CDR3 protein: CASRGQSYSGNTIYF; CDR3 DNA: TGTGCCAGCAGGGGACAGAGCTATTCTGGAAACACCATATATTTT
J gene: TRBJ2-3; D gene: TRBD2; V gene: TRBV28; clone size: .; CDR3 length: 15; CDR3 protein: CAGGHRAGATDTQYF; CDR3 DNA: TGTGCCGGGGGTCATCGAGCGGGAGCAACAGATACGCAGTATTTT
J gene: TRBJ2-7; D gene: .; V gene: TRBV27; clone size: .; CDR3 length: 13; CDR3 protein: CASSLTDRYEQYF; CDR3 DNA: TGTGCCAGCAGTTTGACAGACCGCTACGAGCAGTACTTC
J gene: TRBJ1-2; D gene: .; V gene: TRBV9; clone size: .; CDR3 length: 19; CDR3 protein: CASSVVTGGHWGTNYGYTF; CDR3 DNA: TGTGCCAGCAGCGTAGTGACAGGCGGGCATTGGGGCACCAACTATGGCTACACCTTC
J gene: TRBJ2-2; D gene: TRBD2; V gene: TRBV6-5; clone size: .; CDR3 length: 14; CDR3 protein: CASSETSDTGELFF; CDR3 DNA: TGTGCCAGCAGTGAGACTAGCGACACCGGGGAGCTGTTTTTT
J gene: TRBJ2-1; D gene: TRBD2; V gene: TRBV14; clone size: .; CDR3 length: 17; CDR3 protein: CASSQLGLAGARGEQFF; CDR3 DNA: TGTGCCAGCAGCCAACTGGGACTAGCGGGCGCGAGAGGGGAGCAGTTCTTC
J gene: TRBJ1-2; D gene: .; V gene: TRBV25-1; clone size: .; CDR3 length: 13; CDR3 protein: CASSEWISGGYTF; CDR3 DNA: TGTGCCAGCAGTGAATGGATCAGTGGTGGCTACACCTTC
J gene: TRBJ2-1; D gene: TRBD2; V gene: TRBV9; clone size: .; CDR3 length: 16; CDR3 protein: CASTTSASGRRDEQFF; CDR3 DNA: TGTGCCAGCACAACCTCGGCTAGCGGGAGGAGAGATGAGCAGTTCTTC
J gene: TRBJ1-5; D gene: .; V gene: TRBV15; clone size: .; CDR3 length: 15; CDR3 protein: CATSAGPEGNQPQHF; CDR3 DNA: TGTGCCACCAGCGCCGGGCCGGAGGGCAATCAGCCCCAGCATTTT
J gene: TRBJ2-2; D gene: .; V gene: TRBV6-6; clone size: .; CDR3 length: 11; CDR3 protein: CASSFGGELFF; CDR3 DNA: TGTGCCAGCAGTTTTGGCGGGGAGCTGTTTTTT
J gene: TRBJ2-1; D gene: .; V gene: TRBV2; clone size: .; CDR3 length: 11; CDR3 protein: CASSEVNEQFF; CDR3 DNA: TGTGCCAGCAGTGAGGTCAATGAGCAGTTCTTC
J gene: TRBJ2-1; D gene: TRBD1; V gene: TRBV11-2; clone size: .; CDR3 length: 15; CDR3 protein: CASSMGQVLGGEQFF; CDR3 DNA: TGTGCCAGCAGCATGGGACAGGTCCTAGGAGGTGAGCAGTTCTTC
J gene: TRBJ2-5; D gene: .; V gene: TRBV4-1; clone size: .; CDR3 length: 13; CDR3 protein: CASSQPTGETQYF; CDR3 DNA: TGCGCCAGCAGCCAACCGACGGGAGAGACCCAGTACTTC
J gene: TRBJ1-4; D gene: .; V gene: TRBV6-5; clone size: .; CDR3 length: 14; CDR3 protein: CASSYSDGNEKLFF; CDR3 DNA: TGTGCCAGCAGTTACAGCGACGGGAATGAAAAACTGTTTTTT
J gene: TRBJ1-2; D gene: .; V gene: TRBV4-1; clone size: .; CDR3 length: 13; CDR3 protein: CASSQGGDYGYTF; CDR3 DNA: TGCGCCAGCAGCCAAGGGGGGGACTATGGCTACACCTTC
J gene: TRBJ1-2; D gene: .; V gene: TRBV27; clone size: .; CDR3 length: 12; CDR3 protein: CASSPDPYGYTF; CDR3 DNA: TGTGCCAGCAGTCCCGATCCCTATGGCTACACCTTC
J gene: TRBJ1-6; D gene: .; V gene: TRBV27; clone size: .; CDR3 length: 12; CDR3 protein: CASSFFNSPLHF; CDR3 DNA: TGTGCCAGCAGTTTTTTTAATTCACCCCTCCACTTT
J gene: TRBJ2-2; D gene: .; V gene: TRBV25-1; clone size: .; CDR3 length: 14; CDR3 protein: CASSVTANTGELFF; CDR3 DNA: TGTGCCAGCAGTGTAACGGCGAACACCGGGGAGCTGTTTTTT
J gene: TRBJ2-2; D gene: .; V gene: TRBV5-1; clone size: .; CDR3 length: 13; CDR3 protein: CASGPRGAEELFF; CDR3 DNA: TGCGCCAGCGGCCCCAGGGGGGCCGAGGAGCTGTTTTTT
J gene: TRBJ2-5; D gene: .; V gene: TRBV27; clone size: .; CDR3 length: 14; CDR3 protein: CASSHRLTQETQYF; CDR3 DNA: TGTGCCAGCAGCCACCGACTGACTCAAGAGACCCAGTACTTC
J gene: TRBJ1-1; D gene: TRBD1; V gene: TRBV7-6; clone size: .; CDR3 length: 15; CDR3 protein: CASSPGQGRNTEAFF; CDR3 DNA: TGTGCCAGCAGCCCGGGACAGGGGAGGAACACTGAAGCTTTCTTT
J gene: TRBJ2-1; D gene: .; V gene: TRBV4-1; clone size: .; CDR3 length: 13; CDR3 protein: CASSEAGNNEQFF; CDR3 DNA: TGCGCCAGCAGCGAAGCGGGCAACAATGAGCAGTTCTTC
J gene: TRBJ1-3; D gene: .; V gene: TRBV14; clone size: .; CDR3 length: 15; CDR3 protein: CASSQRGTSGNTIYF; CDR3 DNA: TGTGCCAGCAGCCAACGAGGGACCTCTGGAAACACCATATATTTT
J gene: TRBJ2-2; D gene: .; V gene: TRBV4-1; clone size: .; CDR3 length: 17; CDR3 protein: CASSQYYDPRDTGELFF; CDR3 DNA: TGCGCCAGCAGCCAATACTATGACCCACGTGACACCGGGGAGCTGTTTTTT
J gene: TRBJ2-1; D gene: .; V gene: TRBV5-4; clone size: few; CDR3 length: 13; CDR3 protein: CASSFLGVAEQFF; CDR3 DNA: TGTGCCAGCAGCTTTCTAGGGGTGGCGGAGCAGTTCTTC
J gene: TRBJ2-2; D gene: .; V gene: TRBV27; clone size: .; CDR3 length: 13; CDR3 protein: CASSLFVNGELFF; CDR3 DNA: TGTGCCAGCAGTTTATTTGTAAACGGGGAGCTGTTTTTT